This TCR beta chain was sequenced in a study of graft-versus-host responses after intestinal transplantation. Comment on this clone: What it recognizes is unknown.

V lost 1 base to trimming and J lost 7 bases, with 20 bases between them. CDR3 length: 17 residues. Per germline, CDR1 SGHTA and CDR2 FQGTGA. Repertoires were generated with immunoSEQ multiplex PCR, while TCRdb's copy carries only in-frame clones and drops some. This table holds some 86,000 clones, about 90% found once. The chain links TRBV7-3 to TRBJ2-1; either TRBD1 or TRBD2 may supply D (5 bases each). The source material was unstimulated CD8+ T cells sorted from spleen or lymph node cells, sampled before intestinal transplant. The sequence came from a human donor who received an intestinal transplant. Here the CDR3 reads CASSLKTGTQRWNEQFF. For the CDR3, the DNA is TGTGCCAGCAGCTTAAAAACCGGGACCCAAAGATGGAATGAGCAGTTCTTC.